One and the same sample provided the 29 T cell receptor beta chains below, sequenced in a study of neurological immune-mediated disorders. TCRdb recomputed calls from the 5' RACE reads with MiXCR, one row per CDR3 protein. The table has 60,000 to 80,000 distinct CDR3 sequences, approximately 4.6% seen once. Sequences were obtained from PBMCs. These receptors were obtained from a woman aged 45 to 65 with multiple sclerosis.

This clonotype was found many times. The chain employs TRBV10-3 and TRBJ2-3, with 8 bases matching TRBD2. CDR1 and CDR2 from the germline V gene are ENHRY and SYGVKD. The CDR3 totals 16 residues. The V gene end was trimmed by 2 bases and the J gene end by 0 bases; junction bases not matched to a gene: 4. The CDR3 sequence: CAISEGLAGSTDTQYF. The CDR3 DNA reads as TGTGCCATCAGTGAGGGGCTAGCGGGTAGCACAGATACGCAGTATTTT.

This clonotype was recorded at least ten times. The rearrangement links TRBV7-2 to TRBJ2-3, with a weak D call TRBD2 (6 bases). V dropped 6 bases and J dropped 2 bases, with 15 bases sitting between them. This CDR3 has 15 amino acids. CDR1 SGHTA and CDR2 FQGNSA come from the germline V gene. The CDR3 loop reads CASRPGGLSTDTQYF. CDR3 DNA: TGTGCCAGCAGACCCGGGGGACTCTCCACAGATACGCAGTATTTT.

The chain uses TRBV10-2 and TRBJ2-1, with TRBD1 matching 7 bases. Trimming removed 7 bases from V and 8 bases from J; junction bases left unmatched: 5. In germline, CDR1 is WSHSY, CDR2 SAAADI. The CDR3 has 12 amino acids. The CDR3 DNA is TGCGCCAGCATTGATACAGGGGATGAGCAGTTCTTC. Residues: CASIDTGDEQFF.

This clonotype has a count of ten or more. The chain has TRBV3-1 and TRBJ1-1; D is unclear. This CDR3 contains 13 residues. Germline CDR1 is LGHDT and CDR2 is YNNKEL (reference sequence). Trimming cost V 5 bases and J 8 bases, with 15 bases left between them. In DNA, the CDR3 is TGTGCCAGCAGCGACCCCGTGGGAGGAGAAGCTTTCTTT. Protein product: CASSDPVGGEAFF.

This clonotype has at least ten counts. CDR3 region: CASSLRQGARAFF. DNA for the CDR3: TGTGCCAGCAGCTTACGACAGGGGGCGAGAGCTTTCTTT. V and J are TRBV7-2 and TRBJ1-1, with TRBD1 matching over 10 bases. The length of the CDR3 is 13 residues. The ends lost 2 bases at V and 10 bases at J; junction bases unmatched: 4. In germline, CDR1 is SGHTA, CDR2 FQGNSA.

This clonotype came up many times. This chain uses TRBV5-1 with TRBJ2-3; TRBD2 matches at 14 bases. Trimming took 4 bases from V and 0 from J; bases not matched to a gene: 7. The CDR3 length is 18 residues. Looked up from germline, CDR1 is SGHRS and CDR2 is YFSETQ. The CDR3 coding sequence is TGCGCCAGCAGCAGGACTAGCGGGGGGTCATCTAGCACAGATACGCAGTATTTT. Its translation is CASSRTSGGSSSTDTQYF.

This clonotype was seen at least ten times. CDR3 nucleotide sequence: TGCGCCTGTGGGGGGGAACGGAACACTGAAGCTTTCTTT. This gives the protein CACGGERNTEAFF. The chain has TRBV5-1 and TRBJ1-1; maybe TRBD1 (5 bases). Trimming removed 10 bases from V and 1 base from J, with 14 bases in between. The CDR3 has 13 amino acids. CDR1 and CDR2 from the germline V gene are SGHRS and YFSETQ.

The chain combines TRBV20-1 with TRBJ1-2; D is perhaps TRBD1 (6 bases). The germline CDR1 and CDR2 sequences are DFQATT and SNEGSKA (reference sequence). V shed 5 bases and J shed 2 bases, with 12 bases lying between them. CDR3 length: 13 residues. CDR3 DNA: TGCAGTGCTGGAAGGGGGACGAACTATGGCTACACCTTC. Amino acids: CSAGRGTNYGYTF.

Regarding this clonotype: This sequence may be a read error, since a much larger clone differs from it by one base. The chain uses TRBV7-2 and TRBJ1-2; perhaps TRBD1 as D (5 bases). Germline V gene lookup returns CDR1 SGHTA and CDR2 FQGNSA. This CDR3 comprises 14 residues. Trimming shortened V by 5 bases and J by 4 bases, and 14 bases separated the two germline ends. The CDR3 protein is CASSRGFYSYGYTF. CDR3 nucleotides: TGTGCCAGCAGCCGGGGGTTTTACAGCTATGGCTACACCTTC.

This clonotype occurred a few times. J is TRBJ2-1 and V is TRBV28; 8 bases agree with TRBD1. The germline V gene encodes CDR1 MDHEN and CDR2 SYDVKM. The V gene end was trimmed by 3 bases and the J gene end by 9 bases; junction bases not matched to a gene: 1. The CDR3 has 12 amino acids. CDR3 coding DNA: TGTGCCAGCAGTTTGGACAGGGCTGAGCAGTTCTTC. Translation gives CASSLDRAEQFF.

This clonotype was seen ten or more times. The rearrangement links TRBV12-3 or TRBV12-4 to TRBJ1-1, with 7 bases fitting TRBD1. CDR3 size: 14 residues. Unmatched junction bases numbered 3, after V lost 2 bases and J lost 3 bases. The CDR3: CASSLSGGDTEAFF. As DNA, the CDR3 is TGTGCCAGCAGTTTATCAGGGGGGGACACTGAAGCTTTCTTT.

V usage is TRBV10-3 and J usage is TRBJ2-3; tentative D call: TRBD1 (5 bases). Germline V CDR1 and CDR2: ENHRY, SYGVKD. The CDR3 sequence is 16 residues long. The germline V and J ends were trimmed by 0 bases and 1 base, with 11 bases remaining between them. The CDR3 here is CAISESAREGTDTQYF. CDR3 bases: TGTGCCATCAGTGAGTCGGCCAGGGAAGGCACAGATACGCAGTATTTT.

This clonotype was picked up many times. This chain connects TRBV20-1 to TRBJ2-7; D unresolved. This CDR3 has 15 residues. V lost 5 bases to trimming and J lost 7 bases, with 24 bases between them. CDR1 and CDR2 (germline): DFQATT, SNEGSKA (reference sequence). CDR3 nucleotides: TGCAGTGCTGACGACGTCCGGAAGGGTGGCGAAGAGCAGTACTTC. Amino acids: CSADDVRKGGEEQYF.

At least ten counts were recorded for this clonotype. The J gene is TRBJ2-1, the V gene TRBV5-1, with a possible D match to TRBD1 (6 bases). V was shortened by 3 bases and J by 7 bases, with 8 bases between the two germline ends. Germline-derived CDR1 and CDR2 are SGHRS and YFSETQ. The CDR3 is 12 amino acids. Here the CDR3 DNA reads TGCGCCAGCAGCTCGAGGGGGAATGAGCAGTTCTTC. As protein: CASSSRGNEQFF. The variable domain in full, with the rest retrieved from reference TRBV5-1 and TRBJ2-1, is KAGVTQTPRYLIKTRGQQVTLSCSPISGHRSVSWYQQTPGQGLQFLFEYFSETQRNKGNFPGRFSGRQFSNSRSEMNVSTLELGDSALYLCASSSRGNEQFFGPGTRLTVL.

Ten or more counts support this clonotype. The gene calls are TRBV5-1 and TRBJ2-5; 8 bases map to TRBD1. After removal of 4 bases from V and 2 bases from J, the junction contained 13 bases not matched to a gene. The CDR3 runs 17 residues. CDR1 and CDR2 (germline): SGHRS, YFSETQ. DNA for the CDR3: TGCGCCAGCAGCCCCCGACAGGGGCACTCTTTTCAAGAGACCCAGTACTTC. Translating it yields CASSPRQGHSFQETQYF.

This clonotype was seen many times. DNA for the CDR3: TGCAGTGCTTTACAGGGTCTAGTAGGGGAGCTGTTTTTT. Translated, it gives CSALQGLVGELFF. The chain recombines TRBV20-1 with TRBJ2-2; weak D call: TRBD1 (6 bases). The V gene's germline CDR1 is DFQATT and CDR2 SNEGSKA (reference sequence). V lost 5 bases and J lost 8, with 15 bases in between. There are 13 residues in the CDR3.

This clonotype was counted many times. The chain combines TRBV15 with TRBJ2-3; 8 bases are a match to TRBD2. Germline V gene sequence: CDR1 LNHNV, CDR2 YYDKDF (reference sequence). The junction had 9 bases not matched to a gene; V was cut back by 5 bases and J by 2 bases. The CDR3 spans 16 residues. The CDR3 DNA reads as TGTGCCACCAGCCGATGGGGAGCGGGGGCCACAGATACGCAGTATTTT. Translation: CATSRWGAGATDTQYF.

In its sample, this clonotype was seen many times. The chain recombines TRBV7-2 with TRBJ1-4; D unresolved. From germline, CDR1 is SGHTA and CDR2 FQGNSA. V dropped 5 bases and J dropped 8 bases, with 15 bases sitting between them. This CDR3 has 14 residues. CDR3 loop: CASSERATGEKLFF. The CDR3 region has the DNA TGTGCCAGCAGCGAACGGGCCACCGGGGAAAAACTGTTTTTT.

This clonotype was observed many times. The chain recombines TRBV20-1 with TRBJ2-6; D gene ambiguous. This CDR3 contains 16 residues. Trimming pared 6 bases from V and 0 bases from J, leaving 15 bases between. Germline values: CDR1 DFQATT, CDR2 SNEGSKA (reference sequence). The DNA of the CDR3 is TGCAGTGCCGCCGGGTTCCTCTCCTCTGGGGCCAACGTCCTGACTTTC. Residues: CSAAGFLSSGANVLTF.

This clonotype was seen many times. The V and J genes are TRBV12-3 or TRBV12-4 and TRBJ2-2; no definite D call. V lost 7 bases and J lost 5, with 11 bases in between. The CDR3 is 13 amino acids. CDR3 residues: CASTKRETGELFF. CDR3 nucleotide sequence: TGTGCCAGCACCAAAAGGGAAACCGGGGAGCTGTTTTTT.

This clonotype was counted ten times or more. V is TRBV4-1 and J is TRBJ2-7, with a weak D call TRBD1 (5 bases). CDR1 is MGHRA, CDR2 YSYEKL, per germline. Trimming pared 4 bases from V and 2 bases from J, leaving 15 bases between. The CDR3 consists of 15 residues. DNA for the CDR3: TGCGCCAGCAGCCCGACAGAAGGTCCAGCCTACGAGCAGTACTTC. It translates to CASSPTEGPAYEQYF.

This clonotype was recorded at least ten times. The chain is built from TRBV7-6 and TRBJ2-1; 8 positions agree with TRBD2. V was clipped by 1 base and J by 4 bases; unmatched bases: 6. CDR1 and CDR2 from the germline V gene are SGHVS and FNYEAQ. CDR3 length equals 16 residues. CDR3 loop: CASSLEGGGSYNEQFF. The CDR3, as DNA: TGTGCCAGCAGCTTAGAAGGCGGGGGGTCATACAATGAGCAGTTCTTC.

This clonotype was picked up many times. The rearrangement joins TRBV6-1 to TRBJ2-7; D remains ambiguous. From germline, CDR1 is MNHNS and CDR2 SASEGT. This CDR3 comprises 14 residues. Trimming left V 2 bases short and J 2 bases short, with 10 bases between. The chain's CDR3 is CASSEKVGTYEQYV. CDR3 DNA: TGTGCCAGCAGTGAAAAGGTAGGGACCTACGAGCAGTACGTC.

This clonotype came up many times. The rearrangement links TRBV5-1 to TRBJ2-7; the match to TRBD1 covers 7 bases. Germline assignment: CDR1 SGHRS and CDR2 YFSETQ. The CDR3 has 15 residues. Trimming cost V 4 bases and J 5 bases; bases outside gene matches: 12. DNA for the CDR3: TGCGCCAGCAGCAAACAGGGGCTTGAGCCCGACGAGCAGTACTTC. It translates to CASSKQGLEPDEQYF.

In its sample, this clonotype was seen many times. The chain carries TRBV18 and TRBJ1-5, with 9 bases fitting TRBD1. The CDR3 is 14 amino acids. Per the germline V gene, CDR1 is KGHSH and CDR2 is LQKENI. V lost 6 bases, J lost 7 bases, and 7 bases stayed unmatched. The CDR3 bases are TGTGCCAGCTCTGAGACAGGGGGAGGGCAGCCCCAGCATTTT. Its protein is CASSETGGGQPQHF.

This clonotype came up many times. The chain recombines TRBV10-2 with TRBJ2-3; 11 bases are a match to TRBD2. This CDR3 is built from 16 residues. CDR1 WSHSY and CDR2 SAAADI come from the germline V gene. J gave up 2 bases and V 4 bases, and 5 bases lay outside the gene matches. The CDR3 is CASSAVLAGVTDTQYF. CDR3 sequence (DNA): TGCGCCAGCAGTGCTGTACTAGCGGGGGTCACAGATACGCAGTATTTT.

This clonotype came up many times. This sequence joins TRBV11-3 and TRBJ1-1; D perhaps matches TRBD1 (6 bases). The V end lost 5 bases, the J end lost 1 base, and 8 bases lay between the germline ends. CDR1 is SGHNT, CDR2 YENEEA, per germline. CDR3 length equals 13 residues. The chain's CDR3 is CASSAQGNTEAFF. In DNA form, the CDR3 reads TGTGCCAGCAGCGCACAGGGGAACACTGAAGCTTTCTTT.

In regard to this clonotype: A junction boundary mismatches the germline segment, possibly from a read error. The chain combines TRBV6-2 or TRBV6-3 with TRBJ1-5; D is perhaps TRBD1 (5 bases). CDR1 and CDR2 (germline): MNHEY, SVGEGT. The CDR3 runs 14 residues. In DNA, the CDR3 is TGTGCCAGCAGTTTGGGACCGGGCGGATGGCCCCAGAATTTT. Encoded protein: CASSLGPGGWPQNF.

In this sample, this clonotype turned up many times. The chain recombines TRBV6-2 or TRBV6-3 with TRBJ2-1, with 9 nucleotides matching TRBD2. The CDR3 loop spans 17 amino acids. Germline CDR1 MNHEY, CDR2 SVGEGT. V lost 0 bases to trimming and J lost 4 bases; unmatched junction nucleotides: 7. The CDR3 DNA sequence: TGTGCCAGCAGTTACTCTTTATGGCTAGCGGGGTACAATGAGCAGTTCTTC. Its translation is CASSYSLWLAGYNEQFF.